These 5 T cell receptor beta chains came from one sample sequenced in a study of shared T cell receptors in the human thymus. The table came from immunoSEQ multiplex PCR; TCRdb's copy has only in-frame clones and leaves some out. Altogether about 660,000 clones are present, about 87% being singletons, with the ten largest covering 0.0094%. The sample also formed part of further work on human thymus T cells.

Sequenced: thymocytes. The receptors stem from a boy younger than two with a congenital heart defect.

This clone has a single count. The V gene is TRBV29-1, the J gene TRBJ2-4; TRBD1 matches at 7 bases. Germline CDR1 SQVTM, CDR2 ANQGSEA. With V trimmed by 2 bases and J by 5 bases, 6 bases remained unmatched. This CDR3 contains 14 residues. The CDR3 region has the DNA TGCAGCGTTGAAATGGGACAGCCCCAAAACATTCAGTACTTC. It specifies CSVEMGQPQNIQYF.

The chain is built from TRBV5-6 and TRBJ1-2; a possible D gene is TRBD1 (5 bases). V was pared by 1 base and J by 5 bases, with 12 bases between. The germline V gene has CDR1 SGHDT and CDR2 YYEEEE. The CDR3 totals 14 residues. CDR3 protein: CASSLKGRVYGYTF. Here the CDR3 DNA reads TGTGCCAGCAGCTTGAAGGGCAGGGTTTATGGCTACACCTTC.

The chain has TRBV9 and TRBJ1-6, with D perhaps matching TRBD1 (6 bases). With 3 bases removed from V and 5 bases from J, the gap between germline ends came to 12 bases. CDR3 size: 15 residues. Germline CDR1 is SGDLS and CDR2 is YYNGEE. CDR3 in amino acids: CASSAEGGDNSPLHF. DNA of the CDR3: TGTGCCAGCAGCGCTGAGGGGGGGGATAATTCACCCCTCCACTTT.

This clone was recorded a few times. Other DNA sequences in the same sample also yield this CDR3. This sequence joins TRBV5-6 and TRBJ1-3, with D unresolved. The CDR3 contains 14 residues. Germline V gene lookup returns CDR1 SGHDT and CDR2 YYEEEE. V lost 0 bases and J 0 bases, leaving 4 bases between the germline ends. The CDR3 region has the DNA TGTGCCAGCAGCTTGGGAGGCTCTGGAAACACCATATATTTT. It yields the protein CASSLGGSGNTIYF.

This CDR3 reads CASSLGGLWALREAFF. Written as DNA, the CDR3 is TGTGCCAGCAGCTTGGGGGGGCTCTGGGCCCTCCGTGAAGCTTTCTTT. The V and J genes are TRBV5-5 and TRBJ1-1; maybe TRBD1 (6 bases). CDR3 length: 16 amino acids. Germline CDR1 and CDR2: SGHKS and YYEKEE (reference sequence). V was trimmed by 0 bases and J by 7 bases, leaving 19 bases between them.